Below, one T cell receptor (beta chain) is given with its context. This CDR3 is built from 14 residues. Germline V CDR1 and CDR2: SNHLY, FYNNEI. Deletions cut 5 bases from V and 2 bases from J, with 12 bases between. This sample was included in a study of shared clonotypes between healthy human individuals. Sorted subsets were amplified in replicate PCRs using 200 ng DNA, around 30,000 T cell genomes. This table comes from immunoSEQ multiplex PCR, and its TCRdb copy is limited to in-frame clones, with some not included. The sample holds over a million clones; approximately 98.5% are singletons and the top ten take approximately 0.4%.

The V and J genes are TRBV2 and TRBJ2-5; perhaps TRBD2 as D (5 bases). This clonotype originated in a man aged 25-45 years in good health. Sequencing input: naive CD4+ T cells sorted from blood. As to subset: CD45RA+ positively selected. The CDR3 reads CASSSEGRQETQYF. CDR3 coding DNA: TGTGCCAGCAGTTCCGAGGGCAGACAAGAGACCCAGTACTTC.